One and the same sample provided the 5 T cell receptor beta chains below, sequenced in a study of T cell changes during pregnancy in multiple sclerosis. Sequenced by immunoSEQ multiplex PCR; TCRdb stores in-frame clones only, minus some. The sample records roughly 80,000 clones, about 91% being singletons. This material consisted of peripheral blood, taken before pregnancy. The receptors were gathered from a female donor with multiple sclerosis, enrolled in a pregnancy study.

The V and J genes are TRBV2 and TRBJ1-1; D possibly corresponds to TRBD1 (5 bases). Germline-derived CDR1 and CDR2 are SNHLY and FYNNEI. This CDR3 contains 12 residues. The ends were cut back, 11 bases at V and 5 bases at J, with 15 bases in the middle. The CDR3 bases are TGTGCCTGCGACCGGGGGTGGACTGAAGCTTTCTTT. This translates into CACDRGWTEAFF.

J is TRBJ2-2 and V is TRBV5-6, with TRBD2 matching 14 bases. This CDR3 comprises 17 residues. Germline V gives CDR1 SGHDT, CDR2 YYEEEE. Trimming removed 2 bases from V and 6 bases from J; junction bases left unmatched: 6. The CDR3 reads CASSFLTSGRASGELFF. DNA for the CDR3: TGTGCCAGCAGCTTCCTGACTAGCGGGAGGGCTTCCGGGGAGCTGTTTTTT. The entire variable domain, with the rest obtained from reference TRBV5-6 and TRBJ2-2, is as follows: DAGVTQSPTHLIKTRGQQVTLRCSPKSGHDTVSWYQQALGQGPQFIFQYYEEEERQRGNFPDRFSGHQFPNYSSELNVNALLLGDSALYLCASSFLTSGRASGELFFGEGSRLTVL.

This rearrangement joins TRBV5-6 to TRBJ2-3; 8 bases are shared with TRBD2. Germline values: CDR1 SGHDT, CDR2 YYEEEE. This CDR3 is 16 amino acids long. The junction had 5 bases not matched to a gene; V was cut back by 0 bases and J by 2 bases. CDR3 loop: CASSLAVLAATDTQYF. The CDR3 DNA reads TGTGCCAGCAGCTTGGCCGTACTAGCGGCCACAGATACGCAGTATTTT.

The chain recombines TRBV27 with TRBJ2-7; 11 nucleotides line up with TRBD2. This CDR3 comprises 15 residues. Losses at the gene ends were 5 bases for V and 0 bases for J; bases not matched to a gene: 3. Looked up from germline, CDR1 is MNHEY and CDR2 is SMNVEV (reference sequence). As DNA, the CDR3 is TGTGCCAGCAGTGTAGCGGGAGGGCCCTCCTACGAGCAGTACTTC. This sequence encodes CASSVAGGPSYEQYF.

V usage is TRBV30 and J usage is TRBJ1-4, with D tentatively TRBD1 (5 bases). The ends were cut back, 2 bases at V and 0 bases at J, with 10 bases in the middle. The CDR3 extends over 15 amino acids. Germline-derived CDR1 and CDR2 are GTSNPN and SVGIG (reference sequence). CDR3 in DNA: TGTGCCTGGAGTCGTCGCAGGGCAACTAATGAAAAACTGTTTTTT. Translated, it gives CAWSRRRATNEKLFF. Combining the CDR3 with reference TRBV30 and TRBJ1-4 gives the whole variable domain SQTIHQWPATLVQPVGSPLSLECTVEGTSNPNLYWYRQAAGRGLQLLFYSVGIGQISSEVPQNLSASRPQDRQFILSSKKLLLSDSGFYLCAWSRRRATNEKLFFGSGTQLSVL.